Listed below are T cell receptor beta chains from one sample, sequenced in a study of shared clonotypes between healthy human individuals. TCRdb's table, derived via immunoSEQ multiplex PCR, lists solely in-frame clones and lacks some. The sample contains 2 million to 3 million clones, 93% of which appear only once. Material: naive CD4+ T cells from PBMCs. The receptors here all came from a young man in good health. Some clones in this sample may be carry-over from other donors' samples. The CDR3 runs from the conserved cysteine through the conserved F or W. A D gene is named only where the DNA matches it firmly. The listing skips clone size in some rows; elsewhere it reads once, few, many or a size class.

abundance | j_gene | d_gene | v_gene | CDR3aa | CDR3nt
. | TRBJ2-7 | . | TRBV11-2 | CASSLALEQYF | TGTGCCAGCAGCTTAGCGCTCGAGCAGTACTTC
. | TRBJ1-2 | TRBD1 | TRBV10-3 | CAISGTGANYGYTF | TGTGCCATCAGCGGGACAGGGGCGAACTATGGCTACACCTTC
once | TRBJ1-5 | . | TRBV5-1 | CASSLGAGIEPQHF | TGCGCCAGCAGCTTGGGCGCGGGGATTGAGCCCCAGCATTTT
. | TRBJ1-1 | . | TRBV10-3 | CAISTAGGITEAFF | TGTGCCATCTCGACCGCCGGGGGCATCACTGAAGCTTTCTTT
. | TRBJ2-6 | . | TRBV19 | CASSIGGSGANVLTF | TGTGCCAGTAGTATAGGGGGTTCTGGGGCCAACGTCCTGACTTTC
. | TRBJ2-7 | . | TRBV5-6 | CASSLYSYYEQYF | TGTGCCAGCAGTCTGTATTCCTACTACGAGCAGTACTTC
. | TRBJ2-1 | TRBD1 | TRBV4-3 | CASSQRHTGASYNEQFF | TGCGCCAGCAGCCAACGACACACAGGGGCCTCCTACAATGAGCAGTTCTTC
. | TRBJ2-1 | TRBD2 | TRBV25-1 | CARQYQGRAGGISNEQFF | TGTGCCAGACAATACCAGGGCCGAGCGGGAGGGATAAGTAATGAGCAGTTCTTC
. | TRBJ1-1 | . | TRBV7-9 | CASSPRAHETTEAFF | TGTGCCAGCAGCCCCCGAGCACACGAGACCACTGAAGCTTTCTTT
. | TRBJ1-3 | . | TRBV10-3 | CAISDSSNGNTIYF | TGTGCCATCAGTGACTCGTCAAACGGAAACACCATATATTTT
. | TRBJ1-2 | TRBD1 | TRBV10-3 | CAIRPTGGLGYTF | TGTGCCATCAGGCCGACAGGGGGCCTTGGCTACACCTTC
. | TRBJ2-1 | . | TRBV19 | CASGRPGTVYEQFF | TGTGCCAGTGGGAGGCCGGGAACAGTCTATGAGCAGTTCTTC
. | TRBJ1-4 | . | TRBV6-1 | CASSGSSGGNEKLFF | TGTGCCAGCAGTGGGTCCTCGGGGGGAAATGAAAAACTGTTTTTT
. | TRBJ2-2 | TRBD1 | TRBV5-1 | CASSTRDRGNANTGELFF | TGCGCCAGCAGCACCCGGGACAGGGGAAATGCGAACACCGGGGAGCTGTTTTTT
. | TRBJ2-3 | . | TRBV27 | CASSLQGFDTQYF | TGTGCCAGCAGTTTACAGGGGTTCGATACGCAGTATTTT
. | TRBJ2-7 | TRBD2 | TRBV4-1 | CASSQDPGTSGRRNEQYF | TGCGCCAGCAGCCAAGATCCGGGGACTAGCGGGAGGAGGAACGAGCAGTACTTC
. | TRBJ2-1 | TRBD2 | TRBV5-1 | CASSLGGLEVQFF | TGCGCCAGCAGCTTGGGGGGACTAGAAGTGCAGTTCTTC
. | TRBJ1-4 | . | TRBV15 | CATSRDIPEGRLNEKLFF | TGTGCCACCAGCAGAGATATTCCTGAGGGAAGATTAAATGAAAAACTGTTTTTT
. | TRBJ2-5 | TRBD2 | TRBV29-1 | CSVDGGEGRETQYF | TGCAGCGTTGACGGCGGGGAGGGTAGAGAGACCCAGTACTTC
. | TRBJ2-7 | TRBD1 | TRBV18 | CASSPTDRDNEQYF | TGTGCCAGCTCACCGACGGACAGGGACAACGAGCAGTACTTC
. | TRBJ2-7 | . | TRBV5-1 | CASSLWIQKHYEQYF | TGCGCCAGCAGCTTGTGGATCCAGAAGCACTACGAGCAGTACTTC
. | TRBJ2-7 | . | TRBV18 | CASSPAAYEQYF | TGTGCCAGCTCACCGGCAGCCTACGAGCAGTACTTC
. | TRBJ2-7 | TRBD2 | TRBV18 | CASSPRGTSGSTHEQYF | TGTGCCAGCTCACCACGGGGGACTAGCGGGAGCACCCACGAGCAGTACTTC
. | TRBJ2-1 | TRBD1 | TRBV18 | CASSRDRGTNEQFF | TGTGCCAGCTCACGGGACAGGGGTACGAATGAGCAGTTCTTC
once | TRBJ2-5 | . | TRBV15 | CATSARVRQETQYF | TGTGCCACCAGCGCCCGGGTCAGACAAGAGACCCAGTACTTC
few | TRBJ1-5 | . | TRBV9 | CASSRTGNNQPQHF | TGTGCCAGCAGCCGTACAGGGAACAATCAGCCCCAGCATTTT
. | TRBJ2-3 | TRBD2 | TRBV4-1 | CASSQAALAGAGTSTDTQYF | TGCGCCAGCAGCCAAGCGGCGCTAGCGGGGGCGGGGACTAGCACAGATACGCAGTATTTT
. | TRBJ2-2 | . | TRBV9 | CASSGRGPTGELFF | TGTGCCAGCAGCGGGCGGGGGCCCACCGGGGAGCTGTTTTTT
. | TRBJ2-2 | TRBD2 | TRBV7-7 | CASSGRGDTGELFF | TGTGCCAGCAGTGGGAGGGGTGACACCGGGGAGCTGTTTTTT
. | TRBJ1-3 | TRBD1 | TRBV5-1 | CASSLSLTDRPNTIYF | TGCGCCAGCAGCTTGAGTTTGACGGACAGGCCAAACACCATATATTTT
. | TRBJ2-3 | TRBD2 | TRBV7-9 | CASSLAPGRGNSDTQYF | TGTGCCAGCAGCTTAGCGCCCGGGAGGGGAAATTCAGATACGCAGTATTTT
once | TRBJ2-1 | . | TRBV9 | CASSVEFSSYNEQFF | TGTGCCAGCAGCGTAGAATTCAGCTCCTACAATGAGCAGTTCTTC
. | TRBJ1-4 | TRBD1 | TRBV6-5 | CASSGQATNEKLFF | TGTGCCAGCAGCGGACAGGCAACTAATGAAAAACTGTTTTTT
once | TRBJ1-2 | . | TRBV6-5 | CASRTGGNYGYTF | TGTGCCAGCAGAACAGGTGGGAACTATGGCTACACCTTC
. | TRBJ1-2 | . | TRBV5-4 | CASRLLNSRKIYGYTF | TGTGCCAGCCGTCTTCTCAATAGTCGAAAGATCTATGGCTACACCTTC
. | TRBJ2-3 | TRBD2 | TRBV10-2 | CASRAGGDTQYF | TGCGCCAGCAGGGCGGGGGGGGATACGCAGTATTTT
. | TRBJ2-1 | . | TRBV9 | CASSVGVSSYNEQFF | TGTGCCAGCAGCGTAGGGGTTAGCTCCTACAATGAGCAGTTCTTC
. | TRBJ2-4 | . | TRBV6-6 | CASSYSNRVGDIQYF | TGTGCCAGCAGTTACTCGAACAGGGTCGGGGACATTCAGTACTTC
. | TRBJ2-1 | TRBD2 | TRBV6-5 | CASSIKRGSYNEQFF | TGTGCCAGCAGTATAAAGCGGGGATCCTACAATGAGCAGTTCTTC
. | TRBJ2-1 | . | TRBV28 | CASRAGYPHYNEQFF | TGTGCCAGCAGGGCAGGGTATCCCCACTACAATGAGCAGTTCTTC
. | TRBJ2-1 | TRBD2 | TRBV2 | CASSTSGNEQFF | TGTGCCAGCAGTACTAGCGGCAATGAGCAGTTCTTC
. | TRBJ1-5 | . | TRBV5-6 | CASSINGGSGNQPQHF | TGTGCCAGCAGCATAAACGGGGGTAGCGGCAATCAGCCCCAGCATTTT
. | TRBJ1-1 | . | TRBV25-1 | CASSGRFTEAFF | TGTGCCAGCAGTGGACGTTTCACTGAAGCTTTCTTT
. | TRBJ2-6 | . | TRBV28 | CASMGHLISGANVLTF | TGTGCCAGCATGGGACACTTAATCTCTGGGGCCAACGTCCTGACTTTC
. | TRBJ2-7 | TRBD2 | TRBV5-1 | CASSLSGGLRYEQYF | TGCGCCAGCAGCTTGTCGGGGGGGTTGCGATACGAGCAGTACTTC
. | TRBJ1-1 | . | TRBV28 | CASRTSTEKGGSGAFF | TGTGCCAGCAGAACTTCTACCGAGAAAGGGGGATCTGGAGCTTTCTTT
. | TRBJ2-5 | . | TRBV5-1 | CASSVLPQQETQYF | TGCGCCAGCAGCGTGTTGCCACAGCAAGAGACCCAGTACTTC
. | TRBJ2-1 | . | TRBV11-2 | CASSQPRGVREQFF | TGTGCCAGCAGCCAACCGAGGGGGGTTAGGGAGCAGTTCTTC
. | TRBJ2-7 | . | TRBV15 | CATSRASGGGPEQYF | TGTGCCACCAGCAGGGCTTCCGGTGGGGGGCCCGAGCAGTACTTC